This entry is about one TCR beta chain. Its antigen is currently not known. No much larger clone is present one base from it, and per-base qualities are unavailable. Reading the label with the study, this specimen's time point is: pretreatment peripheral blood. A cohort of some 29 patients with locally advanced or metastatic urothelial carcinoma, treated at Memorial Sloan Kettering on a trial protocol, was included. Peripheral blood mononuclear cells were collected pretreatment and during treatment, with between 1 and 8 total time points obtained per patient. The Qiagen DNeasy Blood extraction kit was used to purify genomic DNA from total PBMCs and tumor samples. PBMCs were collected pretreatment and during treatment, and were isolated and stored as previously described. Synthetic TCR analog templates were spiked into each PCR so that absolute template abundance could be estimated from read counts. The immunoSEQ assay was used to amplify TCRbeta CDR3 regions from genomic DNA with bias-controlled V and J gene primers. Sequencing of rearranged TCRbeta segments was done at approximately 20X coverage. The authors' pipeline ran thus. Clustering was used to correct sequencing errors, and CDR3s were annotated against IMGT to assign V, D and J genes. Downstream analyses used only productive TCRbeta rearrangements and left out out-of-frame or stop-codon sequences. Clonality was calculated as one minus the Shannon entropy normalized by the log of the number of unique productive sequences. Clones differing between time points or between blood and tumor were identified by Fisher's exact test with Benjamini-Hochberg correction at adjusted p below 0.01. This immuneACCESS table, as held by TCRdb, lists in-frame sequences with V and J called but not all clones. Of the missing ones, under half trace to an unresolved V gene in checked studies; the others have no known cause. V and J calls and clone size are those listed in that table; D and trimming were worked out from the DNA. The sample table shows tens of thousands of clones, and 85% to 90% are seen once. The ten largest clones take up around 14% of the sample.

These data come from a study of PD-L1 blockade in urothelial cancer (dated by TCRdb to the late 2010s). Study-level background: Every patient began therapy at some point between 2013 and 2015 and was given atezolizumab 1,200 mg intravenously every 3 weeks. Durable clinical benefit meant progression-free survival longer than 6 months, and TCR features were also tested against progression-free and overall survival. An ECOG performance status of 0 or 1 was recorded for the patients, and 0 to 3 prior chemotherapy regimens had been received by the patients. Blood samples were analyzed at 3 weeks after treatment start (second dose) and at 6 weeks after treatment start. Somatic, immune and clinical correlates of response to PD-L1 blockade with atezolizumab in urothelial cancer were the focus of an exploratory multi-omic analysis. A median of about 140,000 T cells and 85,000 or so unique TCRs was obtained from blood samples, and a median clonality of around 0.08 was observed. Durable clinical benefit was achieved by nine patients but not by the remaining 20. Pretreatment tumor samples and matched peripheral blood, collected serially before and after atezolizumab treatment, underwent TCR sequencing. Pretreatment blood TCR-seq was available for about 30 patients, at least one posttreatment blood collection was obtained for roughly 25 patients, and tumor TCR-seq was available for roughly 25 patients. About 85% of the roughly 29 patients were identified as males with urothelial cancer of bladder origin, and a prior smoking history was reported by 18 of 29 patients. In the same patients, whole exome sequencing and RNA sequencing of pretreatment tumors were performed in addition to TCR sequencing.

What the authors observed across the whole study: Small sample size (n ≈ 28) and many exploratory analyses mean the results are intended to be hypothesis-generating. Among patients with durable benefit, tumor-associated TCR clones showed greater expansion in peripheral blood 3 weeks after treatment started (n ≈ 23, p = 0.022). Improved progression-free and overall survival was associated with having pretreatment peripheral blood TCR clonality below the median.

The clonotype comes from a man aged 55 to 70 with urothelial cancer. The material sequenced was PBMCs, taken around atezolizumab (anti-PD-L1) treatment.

The sequence in DNA is TGCGCCAGCAGCTTGGAAAGTTCCCCGGGGGCTGAAGCTTTCTTT. This translates into CASSLESSPGAEAFF. The V and J segments used are TRBV5-1 and TRBJ1-1; matching of 5 bases hints at TRBD1 as the D gene. The germline V gene encodes CDR1 SGHRS and CDR2 YFSETQ. From cysteine to phenylalanine, the CDR3 is 15 amino acids long. Here the CDR3 DNA is all that survives: 45 bases in frame from base 1. V loses 0 bases of germline sequence and J loses 6 bases, and the interval between the two ends is 15 bases.